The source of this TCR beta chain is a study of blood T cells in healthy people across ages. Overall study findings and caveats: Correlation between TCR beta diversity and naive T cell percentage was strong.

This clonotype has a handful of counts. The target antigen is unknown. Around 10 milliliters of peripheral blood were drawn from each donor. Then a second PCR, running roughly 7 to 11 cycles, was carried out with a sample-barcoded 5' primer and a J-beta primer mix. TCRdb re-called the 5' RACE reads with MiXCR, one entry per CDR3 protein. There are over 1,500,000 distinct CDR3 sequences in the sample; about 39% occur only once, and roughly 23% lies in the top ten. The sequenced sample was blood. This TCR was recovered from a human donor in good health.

The CDR3 reads CASRLTGNNEQFF. The CDR3 coding sequence is TGTGCCAGCCGTTTGACAGGGAACAATGAGCAGTTCTTC. The chain is built from TRBV6-6 and TRBJ2-1; 7 bases fit TRBD1. This CDR3 is built from 13 residues. Germline trimming cut 8 bases from V and 5 bases from J; bases unmatched to any gene: 6. Germline lookup yields CDR1 MNHNY and CDR2 SVGAGI (reference sequence).